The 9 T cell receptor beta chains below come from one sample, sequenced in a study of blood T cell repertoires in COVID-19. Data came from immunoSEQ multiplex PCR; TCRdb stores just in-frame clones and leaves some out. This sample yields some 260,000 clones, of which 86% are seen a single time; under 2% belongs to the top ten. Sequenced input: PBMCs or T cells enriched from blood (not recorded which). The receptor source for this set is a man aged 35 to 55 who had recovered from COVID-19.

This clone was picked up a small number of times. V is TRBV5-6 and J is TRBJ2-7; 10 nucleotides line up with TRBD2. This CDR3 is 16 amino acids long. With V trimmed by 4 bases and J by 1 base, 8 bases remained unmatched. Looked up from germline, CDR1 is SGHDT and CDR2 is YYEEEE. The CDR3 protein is CASSTVKLAGSYEQYF. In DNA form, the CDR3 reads TGTGCCAGCAGCACGGTGAAACTAGCGGGGTCCTACGAGCAGTACTTC.

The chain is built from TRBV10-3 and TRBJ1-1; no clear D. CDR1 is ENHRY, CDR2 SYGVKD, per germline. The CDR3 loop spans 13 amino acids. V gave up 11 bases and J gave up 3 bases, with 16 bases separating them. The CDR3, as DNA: TGTGCCCTAAAAAGCCAGGCCGACACTGAAGCTTTCTTT. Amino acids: CALKSQADTEAFF.

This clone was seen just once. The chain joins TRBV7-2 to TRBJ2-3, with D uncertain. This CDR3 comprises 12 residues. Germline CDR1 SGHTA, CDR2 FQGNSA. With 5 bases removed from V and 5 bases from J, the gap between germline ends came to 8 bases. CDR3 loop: CASSPAGDTQYF. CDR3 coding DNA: TGTGCCAGCAGCCCCGCCGGAGATACGCAGTATTTT.

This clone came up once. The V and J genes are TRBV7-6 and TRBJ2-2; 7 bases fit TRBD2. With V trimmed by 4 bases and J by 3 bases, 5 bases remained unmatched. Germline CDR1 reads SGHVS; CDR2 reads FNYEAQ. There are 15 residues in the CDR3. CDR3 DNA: TGTGCCAGCAGCTCGAGCGGGACCGACACCGGGGAGCTGTTTTTT. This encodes CASSSSGTDTGELFF.

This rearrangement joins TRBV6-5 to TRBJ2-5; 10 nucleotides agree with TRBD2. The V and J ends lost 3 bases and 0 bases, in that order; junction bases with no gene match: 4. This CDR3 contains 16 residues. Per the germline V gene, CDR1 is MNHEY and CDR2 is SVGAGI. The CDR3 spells CASSYGLAANQETQYF. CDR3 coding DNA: TGTGCCAGCAGTTATGGACTAGCGGCCAACCAAGAGACCCAGTACTTC.

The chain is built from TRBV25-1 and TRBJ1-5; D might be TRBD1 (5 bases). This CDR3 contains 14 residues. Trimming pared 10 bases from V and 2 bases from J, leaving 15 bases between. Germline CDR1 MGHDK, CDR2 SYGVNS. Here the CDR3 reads CATSSGLGNQPQHF. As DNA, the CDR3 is TGTGCCACCTCATCAGGGTTGGGCAATCAGCCCCAGCATTTT.

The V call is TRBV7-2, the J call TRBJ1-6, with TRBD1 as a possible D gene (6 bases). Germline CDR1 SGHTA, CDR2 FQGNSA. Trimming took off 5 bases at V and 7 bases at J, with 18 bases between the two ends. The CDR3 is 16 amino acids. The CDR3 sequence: CASSQIRQESNSPLHF. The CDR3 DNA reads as TGTGCCAGCAGCCAGATCCGACAGGAATCCAATTCACCCCTCCACTTT.

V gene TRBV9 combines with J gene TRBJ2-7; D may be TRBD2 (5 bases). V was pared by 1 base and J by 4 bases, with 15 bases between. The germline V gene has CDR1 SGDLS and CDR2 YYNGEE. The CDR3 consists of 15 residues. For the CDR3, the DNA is TGTGCCAGCAGCGTAATGGGAGAAGCGACGTACGAGCAGTACTTC. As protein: CASSVMGEATYEQYF.

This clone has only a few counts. CDR3 nucleotides: TGTGCCAGCAGTTACGGCCCAGGGACTAACTATGGCTACACCTTC. The encoded protein is CASSYGPGTNYGYTF. The gene calls are TRBV6-2 or TRBV6-3 and TRBJ1-2, with D possibly TRBD1 on 5 matching bases. V lost 2 bases to trimming and J lost 0 bases, with 10 bases between them. Per germline, CDR1 MNHEY and CDR2 SVGEGT. The CDR3 loop spans 15 amino acids.